What follows is one T cell receptor (beta chain) and its context. Its antigen is unknown. Per-base qualities were not stored, and no clone one base away is much larger. The data originate from a study of CD8 T cells in Susac syndrome (dated by TCRdb to about 2019). General notes on the study: Whether CD8+ T cell activation and differentiation in Susac syndrome was antigen driven was tested using repertoire sequencing. Overall study results and their limits: The study acknowledged that relatively few individuals were included in the TCR sequencing and HLA analysis.

High-throughput TCR beta sequencing profiled peripheral blood CD8+ and CD4+ T cells from healthy donors, Susac syndrome patients and multiple sclerosis patients. The multiple sclerosis controls were treatment-naive patients whose relapsing-remitting disease, either stable or active, fulfilled the revised McDonald criteria. Bulk CD8+ and CD4+ T cells were purified by magnetic negative isolation, whereas CD8+ TEMRA cells were enriched by FACS. Blood was drawn into EDTA tubes, processed within 24 hours, and PBMCs were isolated by density gradient centrifugation. PBMCs intended for TCR sequencing were cryopreserved in liquid nitrogen and were subsequently thawed in a 37 degrees C water bath. Purity of sorted or isolated CD4+, CD8+ and CD8+ TEMRA cells was at least 90%. RNA was extracted with the RNeasy kit and about 0.5 to 1 ug was reverse transcribed using random hexamers. TCR beta CDR3 regions were amplified with the immunoSEQ multiplex PCR assay covering 54 Vbeta and 13 Jbeta segments. Bias from PCR amplification was corrected by using a synthetic template baseline for primer optimization and for computational correction. The authors' pipeline ran thus. Only productive sequences were kept, with reads annotated to V, D and J genes according to IMGT and analyzed in immunoSEQ Analyzer. Clonality was computed as one minus Shannon entropy normalized by log2 of the number of productive unique sequences. For each patient and control, public and private clones were evaluated among the 100 most prevalent clones. Susac-specific clones were defined as absent from healthy and MS cohorts, over a thousand published viral clones and other ImmuneACCESS disease sequences. TCRdb redid the processing of the public reads, applying fastp at Q25 and MiXCR, and retained in-frame beta chains. Rows merge per CDR3 protein into single entries with the most common DNA and genes. Here the V and J calls rest on TCRdb's processing, not on the authors' analysis. The sample data list roughly 130,000 distinct CDR3 sequences, and around 94% of these were observed just once. The biggest ten clones account for approximately 0.12% of the sample.

Sequences SGHVS (CDR1) and FNYEAQ (CDR2) are obtained from the germline V gene. The CDR3, from cysteine to phenylalanine, totals 14 residues. Only the CDR3 region is kept as DNA, spanning 42 bases read in frame from base 1. V drops 1 base and J drops 5 bases, leaving 8 bases in between. Sample: CD4+ T cells from PBMCs. The chain was built from TRBV7-6 and TRBJ1-4; no D gene call is confident. The clonotype comes from a human donor with multiple sclerosis. Read as DNA, the sequence is TGTGCCAGCAGCTTAGGAGCTGGGAATGAAAAACTGTTTTTT. The encoded protein is CASSLGAGNEKLFF. The full variable domain, completed from the reference TRBV7-6 and TRBJ1-4 proteins outside the CDR3, reads GAGVSQSPRYKVTKRGQDVALRCDPISGHVSLYWYRQALGQGPEFLTYFNYEAQQDKSGLPNDRFSAERPEGSISTLTIQRTEQRDSAMYRCASSLGAGNEKLFFGSGTQLSVL.